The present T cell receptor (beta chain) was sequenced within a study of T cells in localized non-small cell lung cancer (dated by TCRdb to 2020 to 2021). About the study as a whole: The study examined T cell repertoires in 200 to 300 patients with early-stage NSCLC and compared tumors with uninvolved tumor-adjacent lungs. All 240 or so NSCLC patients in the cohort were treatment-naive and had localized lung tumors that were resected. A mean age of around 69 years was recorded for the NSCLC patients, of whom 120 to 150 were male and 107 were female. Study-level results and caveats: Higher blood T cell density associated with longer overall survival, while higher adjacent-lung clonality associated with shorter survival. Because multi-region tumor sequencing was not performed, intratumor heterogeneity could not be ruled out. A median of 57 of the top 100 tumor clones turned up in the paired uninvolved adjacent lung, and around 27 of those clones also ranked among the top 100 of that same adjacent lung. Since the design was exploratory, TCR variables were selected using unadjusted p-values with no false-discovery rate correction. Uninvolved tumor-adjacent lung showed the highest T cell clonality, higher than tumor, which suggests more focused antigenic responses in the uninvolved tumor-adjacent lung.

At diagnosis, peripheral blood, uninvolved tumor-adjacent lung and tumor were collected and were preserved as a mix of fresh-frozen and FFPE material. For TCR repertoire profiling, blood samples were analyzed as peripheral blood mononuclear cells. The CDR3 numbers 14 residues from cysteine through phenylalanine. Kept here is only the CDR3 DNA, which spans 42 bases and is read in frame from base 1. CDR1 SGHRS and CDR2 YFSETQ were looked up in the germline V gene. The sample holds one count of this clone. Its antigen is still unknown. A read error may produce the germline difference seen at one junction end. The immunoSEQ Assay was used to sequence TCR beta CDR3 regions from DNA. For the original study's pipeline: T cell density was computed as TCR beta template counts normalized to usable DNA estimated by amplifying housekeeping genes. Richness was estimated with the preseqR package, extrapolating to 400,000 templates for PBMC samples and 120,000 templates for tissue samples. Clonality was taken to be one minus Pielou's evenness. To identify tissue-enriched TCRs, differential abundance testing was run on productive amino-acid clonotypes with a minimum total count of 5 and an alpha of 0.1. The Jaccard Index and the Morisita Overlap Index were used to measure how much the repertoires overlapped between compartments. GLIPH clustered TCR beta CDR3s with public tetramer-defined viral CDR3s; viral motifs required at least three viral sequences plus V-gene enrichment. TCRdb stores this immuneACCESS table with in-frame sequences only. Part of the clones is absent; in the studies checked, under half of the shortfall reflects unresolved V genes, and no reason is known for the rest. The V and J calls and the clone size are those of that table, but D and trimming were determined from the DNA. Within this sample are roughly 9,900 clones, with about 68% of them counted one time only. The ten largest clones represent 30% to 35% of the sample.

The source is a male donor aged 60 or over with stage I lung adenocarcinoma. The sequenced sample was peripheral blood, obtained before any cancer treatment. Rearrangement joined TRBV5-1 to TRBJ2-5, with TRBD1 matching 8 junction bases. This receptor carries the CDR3 CASSEGSGGAKLNF. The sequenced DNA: TGCGCCAGCAGTGAGGGCTCAGGGGGCGCGAAATTGAACTTC.